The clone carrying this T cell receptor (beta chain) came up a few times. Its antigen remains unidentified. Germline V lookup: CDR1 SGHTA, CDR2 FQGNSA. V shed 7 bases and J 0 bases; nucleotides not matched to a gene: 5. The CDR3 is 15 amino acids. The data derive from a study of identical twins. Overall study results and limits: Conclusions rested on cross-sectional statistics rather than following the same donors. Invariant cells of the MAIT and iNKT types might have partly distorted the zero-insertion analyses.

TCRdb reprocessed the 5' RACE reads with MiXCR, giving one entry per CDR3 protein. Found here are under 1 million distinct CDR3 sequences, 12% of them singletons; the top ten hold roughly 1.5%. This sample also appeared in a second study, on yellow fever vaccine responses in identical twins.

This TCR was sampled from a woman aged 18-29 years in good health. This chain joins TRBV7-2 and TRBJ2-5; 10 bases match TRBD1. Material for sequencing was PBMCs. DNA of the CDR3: TGTGCCAGCACCCAGGGACAGGGGTACCAAGAGACCCAGTACTTC. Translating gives CASTQGQGYQETQYF. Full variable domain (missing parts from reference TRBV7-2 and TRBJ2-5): GAGVSQSPSNKVTEKGKDVELRCDPISGHTALYWYRQSLGQGLEFLIYFQGNSAPDKSGLPSDRFSAERTGGSVSTLTIQRTQQEDSAVYLCASTQGQGYQETQYFGPGTRLLVL.